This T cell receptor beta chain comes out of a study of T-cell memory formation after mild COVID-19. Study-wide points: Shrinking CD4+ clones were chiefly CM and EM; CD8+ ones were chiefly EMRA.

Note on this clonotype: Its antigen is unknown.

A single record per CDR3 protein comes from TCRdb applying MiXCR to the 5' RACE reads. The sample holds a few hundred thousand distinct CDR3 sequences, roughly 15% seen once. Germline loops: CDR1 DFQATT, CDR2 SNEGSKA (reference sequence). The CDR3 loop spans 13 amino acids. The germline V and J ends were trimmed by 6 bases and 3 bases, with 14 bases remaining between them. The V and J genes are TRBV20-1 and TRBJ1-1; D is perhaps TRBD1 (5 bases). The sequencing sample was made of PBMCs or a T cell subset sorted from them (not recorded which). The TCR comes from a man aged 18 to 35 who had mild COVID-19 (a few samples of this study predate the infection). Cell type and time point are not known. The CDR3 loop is CSAGEDTYTEAFF. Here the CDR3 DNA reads TGCAGTGCAGGGGAGGACACCTACACTGAAGCTTTCTTT.